This T cell receptor (beta chain) comes out of a study of OX40 agonist ivuxolimab in advanced cancers. Study-level results: With doses of 0.1 to 3.0 mg/kg, CD4+ and CD8+ blood T cells had undergone clonal expansion by week 6.

Generated by immunoSEQ multiplex PCR, the TCRdb table keeps only in-frame clones and is missing some. In the table there are 22,000 or so clones, roughly 82% of which are singletons. The ends were cut back, 1 base at V and 4 bases at J, with 18 bases in the middle. Germline CDR1 and CDR2: SEHNR and FQNEAQ (reference sequence). This CDR3 is 17 amino acids long. Sampling of blood occurred at baseline, cycle 4 day 1, and cycle 7 day 1. With respect to this clone: Its antigen is not identified.

The V and J genes are TRBV7-9 and TRBJ2-3, with D unclear. The material was CD4+ or CD8+ T cells sorted from blood, obtained in a trial of the OX40 agonist ivuxolimab. The sequence was collected from an adult with an advanced solid tumor such as melanoma, head and neck, liver or kidney cancer. CDR3 nucleotides: TGTGCCAGCAGCTTAGTGGTAGGGCCGGAAAGTGCAGATACGCAGTATTTT. Translating gives CASSLVVGPESADTQYF.